Presented here are 24 T cell receptor beta chains from one specimen sequenced in a study of blood T cell repertoires in COVID-19. Generated by immunoSEQ multiplex PCR, the TCRdb table keeps only in-frame clones and is missing some. Of fewer than 250,000 clones listed, roughly four fifths are singletons. The material sequenced was peripheral blood. These TCRs come from a woman aged 40 to 55 with acute or convalescent COVID-19.

The V gene is TRBV6-2 or TRBV6-3, the J gene TRBJ1-1; 7 bases map to TRBD1. CDR1 is MNHEY and CDR2 is SVGEGT in the germline V gene. The CDR3 is made up of 13 amino acids. V lost 6 bases and J lost 6; bases outside the gene matches: 7. The CDR3: CASSATGDPEAFF. In DNA, the CDR3 is TGTGCCAGCAGCGCTACAGGGGACCCTGAAGCTTTCTTT.

The gene calls are TRBV27 and TRBJ2-7, with D hard to call. The V end lost 3 bases, the J end lost 0 bases, and 6 bases lay between the germline ends. CDR1 and CDR2 (germline): MNHEY, SMNVEV (reference sequence). The CDR3 contains 13 residues. This CDR3 is CASSFSSSYEQYF. The CDR3 DNA reads as TGTGCCAGCAGTTTCTCCAGCTCCTACGAGCAGTACTTC.

The V and J genes are TRBV15 and TRBJ2-7; D unclear. V was pared by 1 base and J by 3 bases, with 7 bases between. This CDR3 contains 13 residues. Germline CDR1 is LNHNV and CDR2 is YYDKDF (reference sequence). The CDR3 protein is CATSRGEFYEQYF. Written as DNA, the CDR3 is TGTGCCACCAGCAGAGGCGAGTTCTACGAGCAGTACTTC.

This chain links TRBV30 with TRBJ2-7; TRBD1 agrees at 8 bases. V gave up 3 bases and J gave up 0 bases; unmatched junction bases: 4. CDR1 GTSNPN and CDR2 SVGIG come from the germline V gene (reference sequence). The CDR3 is made up of 14 amino acids. In nucleotides, the CDR3 is TGTGCCTGGAGACGGACAGGGTTCTCCTACGAGCAGTACTTC. Translated: CAWRRTGFSYEQYF.

Here the CDR3 reads CASSADRGRTEAFF. CDR3 DNA sequence: TGTGCCAGCAGTGCCGACAGGGGGCGGACTGAAGCTTTCTTT. This sequence joins TRBV27 and TRBJ1-1; 10 bases map to TRBD1. The CDR3 is 14 amino acids. The ends lost 5 bases at V and 5 bases at J; junction bases unmatched: 5. CDR1 is MNHEY, CDR2 SMNVEV, per germline (reference sequence).

Of note for this clone: Being one base from a much bigger clone, this may be a read error. The V and J genes are TRBV25-1 and TRBJ2-7; 11 bases match TRBD1. Germline V CDR1 and CDR2: MGHDK, SYGVNS. V lost 6 bases, J lost 2 bases, and 0 bases stayed unmatched. This CDR3 spans 13 amino acids. CDR3 sequence: CASRGQGAYEQYF. CDR3 DNA: TGTGCCAGCAGGGGACAGGGGGCCTACGAGCAGTACTTC.

CDR3: CASSPTGTGSGGYTF. CDR3 coding DNA: TGTGCCAGTAGCCCAACCGGGACAGGGTCGGGTGGCTACACCTTC. This rearrangement joins TRBV19 to TRBJ1-2; 9 bases agree with TRBD1. The V gene end was trimmed by 6 bases and the J gene end by 7 bases; junction bases not matched to a gene: 12. The CDR3 contains 15 residues. From germline, CDR1 is LNHDA and CDR2 SQIVND (reference sequence).

The chain has TRBV5-4 and TRBJ2-1, with TRBD2 identical over 8 bases. V shed 0 bases, J shed 2 bases, and the junction held 4 bases outside the gene matches. The CDR3 totals 16 residues. Germline assignment: CDR1 SGHNT and CDR2 YYREEE (reference sequence). CDR3 protein: CASSLAGGAPYNEQFF. CDR3 DNA sequence: TGTGCCAGCAGCTTGGCCGGGGGGGCCCCCTACAATGAGCAGTTCTTC.

This clone was seen once. This chain connects TRBV5-1 to TRBJ1-3; 8 bases match TRBD1. The V gene's germline CDR1 is SGHRS and CDR2 YFSETQ. V lost 0 bases, J lost 2 bases, and 4 bases stayed unmatched. The CDR3 has 16 amino acids. Here the CDR3 DNA reads TGCGCCAGCAGCTTGGATCCACAGGGGGCTGGAAACACCATATATTTT. This codes for CASSLDPQGAGNTIYF.

This chain links TRBV7-9 with TRBJ2-3, with 9 bases fitting TRBD2. CDR1 and CDR2 from the germline V gene are SEHNR and FQNEAQ (reference sequence). The CDR3 consists of 16 residues. The V segment lost 5 bases and the J segment 1 base; nucleotides outside the gene matches: 7. CDR3 DNA sequence: TGTGCCAGCAGCGAGAGGACTAGCGTGGGCACAGATACGCAGTATTTT. This gives the protein CASSERTSVGTDTQYF.

The chain is built from TRBV27 and TRBJ2-1, with TRBD1 matching 9 bases. Germline CDR1 and CDR2: MNHEY and SMNVEV (reference sequence). Trimming removed 2 bases from V and 7 bases from J; junction bases left unmatched: 0. The CDR3 loop spans 13 amino acids. The CDR3, as DNA: TGTGCCAGCAGTTTAGGGACAGGGAATGAGCAGTTCTTC. Protein product: CASSLGTGNEQFF.

V usage is TRBV3-1 (or the pseudogene TRBV3-2) and J usage is TRBJ1-6, with D tentatively TRBD1 (6 bases). The CDR3 runs to 13 residues. CDR1 LGHDT and CDR2 YNNKEL come from the germline V gene (reference sequence). Trimming stripped 4 bases from V and 8 bases from J, with 9 bases between. The DNA for the CDR3 is TGTGCCAGCAGCCCGGGGGGGCATTCACCCCTCCACTTT. It encodes CASSPGGHSPLHF.

The chain employs TRBV5-8 and TRBJ2-1; 9 positions agree with TRBD2. V gave up 2 bases and J gave up 7 bases; unmatched junction bases: 7. The CDR3 totals 15 residues. The germline V gene encodes CDR1 SGHTS and CDR2 YDEGEE. The CDR3 DNA reads as TGTGCCAGCAGCTTAGGACTAGCGAATTTTAATGAGCAGTTCTTC. This gives the protein CASSLGLANFNEQFF.

The chain has TRBV19 and TRBJ1-4, with TRBD1 matching over 7 bases. Trimming removed 3 bases from V and 5 bases from J; junction bases left unmatched: 6. Germline V lookup: CDR1 LNHDA, CDR2 SQIVND (reference sequence). The CDR3 is 15 amino acids. The CDR3 bases are TGTGCCAGTAGTATCTCCGGGACAGAAAATGAAAAACTGTTTTTT. Translation gives CASSISGTENEKLFF.

DNA for the CDR3: TGTGCCACCGGCGGGGCCTTTGGTGGGCCCCAGCATTTT. This gives the protein CATGGAFGGPQHF. The chain recombines TRBV24-1 with TRBJ1-5, with a tentative D call TRBD1 (5 bases). The CDR3 spans 13 residues. Germline assignment: CDR1 KGHDR and CDR2 SFDVKD. The V gene lost 9 bases and the J gene lost 9 bases, with 17 bases spanning the gap.

The sample holds many counts of this clone. The chain couples TRBV2 to TRBJ2-6, with 8 positions matching TRBD1. Germline-derived CDR1 and CDR2 are SNHLY and FYNNEI. The CDR3 is 17 amino acids. V was clipped by 6 bases and J by 0 bases; unmatched bases: 7. CDR3 residues: CASSPRGQSSGANVLTF. DNA of the CDR3: TGTGCCAGCAGCCCCAGGGGGCAAAGCTCTGGGGCCAACGTCCTGACTTTC.

V usage is TRBV30 and J usage is TRBJ2-1; 7 nucleotides align to TRBD2. Losses at the gene ends were 2 bases for V and 4 bases for J; bases not matched to a gene: 14. CDR3 length: 17 residues. Germline V gene lookup returns CDR1 GTSNPN and CDR2 SVGIG (reference sequence). CDR3 coding DNA: TGTGCCTGGAGTTTTTCGGTCGGGGGGTTAAAGTACAATGAGCAGTTCTTC. It yields the protein CAWSFSVGGLKYNEQFF.

This sequence joins TRBV21-1 and TRBJ2-3; the table's TRBD1 call for D was not verified on the DNA. TRBV21-1 represents a pseudogene. The CDR3 has 17 amino acids. CDR3 protein: CASSKVSRTGTTDTQYF. The CDR3 nucleotides read TGTGCCAGCAGCAAAGTATCAAGGACAGGGACTACAGATACGCAGTATTTT.

This sequence joins TRBV2 and TRBJ2-1; TRBD2 matches at 10 bases. This CDR3 has 15 amino acids. V lost 6 bases to trimming and J lost 3 bases; unmatched junction nucleotides: 5. Looked up from germline, CDR1 is SNHLY and CDR2 is FYNNEI. The CDR3 nucleotides are TGTGCCAGCAGAGAGCGGGAGGGTGACTACAATGAGCAGTTCTTC. Its translation is CASREREGDYNEQFF.

V usage is TRBV29-1 and J usage is TRBJ2-5; D possibly corresponds to TRBD1 (5 bases). The germline gives CDR1 SQVTM, CDR2 ANQGSEA. The CDR3 contains 13 residues. Trimming removed 5 bases at V and 1 base at J, with 11 bases between. The CDR3 protein is CSVYRTSQETQYF. The DNA for the CDR3 is TGCAGCGTTTATCGGACAAGCCAAGAGACCCAGTACTTC.

The V call is TRBV5-1, the J call TRBJ2-7; 9 bases align to TRBD1. The CDR3 is 16 residues long. Trimming at V came to 4 bases and at J to 3 bases, leaving 11 bases not matched to a gene. Germline V lookup: CDR1 SGHRS, CDR2 YFSETQ. The CDR3 loop is CASSSGPGTGFYEQYF. The DNA for the CDR3 is TGCGCCAGCAGCAGCGGACCCGGGACAGGGTTCTACGAGCAGTACTTC.

This chain connects TRBV28 to TRBJ2-3; D uncertain. Trimming took 2 bases from V and 7 from J, leaving 7 bases between them. Germline V gene data show CDR1 as MDHEN and CDR2 as SYDVKM. The CDR3 runs 12 residues. The CDR3 nucleotides are TGTGCCAGCAGTTTAGTGAGGTATACGCAGTATTTT. It encodes CASSLVRYTQYF.

CDR3 nucleotides: TGTGCCAGCAGTTGGACTAGCGCGAACACCGGGGAGCTGTTTTTT. It yields the protein CASSWTSANTGELFF. The rearrangement links TRBV2 to TRBJ2-2, with 9 nucleotides matching TRBD2. The CDR3 runs 15 residues. J gave up 0 bases and V 5 bases, and 1 base lay outside the gene matches. Germline CDR1 is SNHLY and CDR2 is FYNNEI.

This clone has only one observation. The sample carries other DNA sequences with the same CDR3. The rearrangement joins TRBV5-1 to TRBJ2-1, with 7 bases identical to TRBD2. This CDR3 region has 14 residues. V trimming: 6 bases; J trimming: 1 base; junction bases outside the gene matches: 4. Germline V CDR1 and CDR2: SGHRS, YFSETQ. In DNA form, the CDR3 reads TGCGCCAGCAAATCGGGGGGTTCCTACAATGAGCAGTTCTTC. Its protein is CASKSGGSYNEQFF. Looking up the rest from reference TRBV5-1 and TRBJ2-1 gives the full variable domain: KAGVTQTPRYLIKTRGQQVTLSCSPISGHRSVSWYQQTPGQGLQFLFEYFSETQRNKGNFPGRFSGRQFSNSRSEMNVSTLELGDSALYLCASKSGGSYNEQFFGPGTRLTVL.